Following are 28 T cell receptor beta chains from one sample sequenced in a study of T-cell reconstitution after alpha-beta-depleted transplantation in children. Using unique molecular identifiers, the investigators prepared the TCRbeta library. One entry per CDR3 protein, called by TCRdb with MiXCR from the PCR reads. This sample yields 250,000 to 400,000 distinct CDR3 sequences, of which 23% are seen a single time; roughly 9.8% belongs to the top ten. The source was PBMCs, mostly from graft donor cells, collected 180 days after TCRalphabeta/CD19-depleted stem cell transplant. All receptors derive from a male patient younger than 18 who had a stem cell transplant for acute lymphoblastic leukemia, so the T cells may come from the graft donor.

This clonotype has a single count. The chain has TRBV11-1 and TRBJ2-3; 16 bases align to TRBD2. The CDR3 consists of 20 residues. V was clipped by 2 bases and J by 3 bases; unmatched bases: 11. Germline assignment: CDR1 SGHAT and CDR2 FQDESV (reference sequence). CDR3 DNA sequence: TGTGCCAGCAGCTTATCCAACTGGGGACTAGCGGGAGGGCCGACAGATACGCAGTATTTT. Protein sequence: CASSLSNWGLAGGPTDTQYF.

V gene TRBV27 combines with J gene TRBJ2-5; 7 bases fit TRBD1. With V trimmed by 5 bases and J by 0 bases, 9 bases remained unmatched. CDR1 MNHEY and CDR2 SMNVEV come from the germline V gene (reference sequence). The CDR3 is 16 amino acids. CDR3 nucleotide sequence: TGTGCCAGCAGTCCCGGGACAGCGCCCTACCAAGAGACCCAGTACTTC. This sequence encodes CASSPGTAPYQETQYF.

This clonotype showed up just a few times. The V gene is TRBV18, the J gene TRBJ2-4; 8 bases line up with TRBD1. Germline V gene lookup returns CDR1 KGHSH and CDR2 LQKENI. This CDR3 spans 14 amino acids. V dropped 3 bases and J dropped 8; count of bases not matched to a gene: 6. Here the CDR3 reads CASSPLAGGDIQYF. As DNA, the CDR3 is TGTGCCAGCTCACCGTTGGCAGGGGGCGACATTCAGTACTTC.

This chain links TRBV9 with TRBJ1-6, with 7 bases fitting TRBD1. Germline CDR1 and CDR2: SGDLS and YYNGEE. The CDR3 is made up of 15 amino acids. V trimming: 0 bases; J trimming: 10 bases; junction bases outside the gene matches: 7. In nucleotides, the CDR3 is TGTGCCAGCAGCGTAGGTGACAGGGTCAACTCACCCCTCCACTTT. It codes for CASSVGDRVNSPLHF.

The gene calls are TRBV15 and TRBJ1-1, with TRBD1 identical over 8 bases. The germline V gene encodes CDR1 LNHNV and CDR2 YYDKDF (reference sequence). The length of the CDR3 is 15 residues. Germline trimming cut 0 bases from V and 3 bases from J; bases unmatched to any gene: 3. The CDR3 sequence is CATSRDGGQDTEAFF. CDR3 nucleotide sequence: TGTGCCACCAGCAGAGATGGGGGACAGGACACTGAAGCTTTCTTT.

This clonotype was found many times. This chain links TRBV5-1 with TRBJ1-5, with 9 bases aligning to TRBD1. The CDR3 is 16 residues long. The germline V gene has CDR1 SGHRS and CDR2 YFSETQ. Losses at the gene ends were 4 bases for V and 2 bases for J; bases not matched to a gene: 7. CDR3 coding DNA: TGCGCCAGCAGCCCACAGGGGGCATCGGGCAATCAGCCCCAGCATTTT. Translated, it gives CASSPQGASGNQPQHF.

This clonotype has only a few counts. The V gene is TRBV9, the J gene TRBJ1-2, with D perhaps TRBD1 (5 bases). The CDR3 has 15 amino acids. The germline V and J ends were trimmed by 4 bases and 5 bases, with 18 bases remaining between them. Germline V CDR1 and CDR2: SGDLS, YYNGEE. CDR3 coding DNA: TGTGCCAGCAGCCTCTACCGGTGGACACTGTATGGCTACACCTTC. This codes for CASSLYRWTLYGYTF.

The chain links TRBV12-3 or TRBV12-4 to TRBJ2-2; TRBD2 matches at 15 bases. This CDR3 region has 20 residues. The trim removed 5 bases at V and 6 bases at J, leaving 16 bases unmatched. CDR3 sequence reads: CASSPFPGLAGGNEAGELFF. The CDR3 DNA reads TGTGCCAGCAGTCCTTTCCCGGGACTAGCGGGAGGAAATGAGGCCGGGGAGCTGTTTTTT.

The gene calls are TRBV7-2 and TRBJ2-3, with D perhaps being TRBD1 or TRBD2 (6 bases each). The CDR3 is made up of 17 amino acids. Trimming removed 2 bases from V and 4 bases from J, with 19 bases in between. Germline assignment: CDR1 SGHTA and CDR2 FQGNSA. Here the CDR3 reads CASSLIRGAGWSDTQYF. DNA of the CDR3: TGTGCCAGCAGCTTAATTAGGGGGGCGGGTTGGTCAGATACGCAGTATTTT.

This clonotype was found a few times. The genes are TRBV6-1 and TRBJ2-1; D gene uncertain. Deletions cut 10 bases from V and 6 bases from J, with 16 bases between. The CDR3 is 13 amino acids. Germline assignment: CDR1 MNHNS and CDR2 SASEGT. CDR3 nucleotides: TGTGCCATCCGTCCTTACCGCCTCAATGAGCAGTTCTTC. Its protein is CAIRPYRLNEQFF.

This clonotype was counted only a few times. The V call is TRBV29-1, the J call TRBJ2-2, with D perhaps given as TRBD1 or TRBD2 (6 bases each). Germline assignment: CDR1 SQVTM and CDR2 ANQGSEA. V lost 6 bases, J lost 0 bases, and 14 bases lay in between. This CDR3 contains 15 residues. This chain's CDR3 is CSVVRGRANTGELFF. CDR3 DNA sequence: TGCAGCGTCGTCCGGGGGCGTGCGAACACCGGGGAGCTGTTTTTT.

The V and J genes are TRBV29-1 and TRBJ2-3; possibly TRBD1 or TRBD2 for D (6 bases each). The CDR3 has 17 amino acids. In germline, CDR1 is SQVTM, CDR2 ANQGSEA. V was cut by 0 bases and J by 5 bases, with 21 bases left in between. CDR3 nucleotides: TGCAGCGTTGAAGACCGTCTTCAGGGGAGGTTAGGAGATACGCAGTATTTT. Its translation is CSVEDRLQGRLGDTQYF.

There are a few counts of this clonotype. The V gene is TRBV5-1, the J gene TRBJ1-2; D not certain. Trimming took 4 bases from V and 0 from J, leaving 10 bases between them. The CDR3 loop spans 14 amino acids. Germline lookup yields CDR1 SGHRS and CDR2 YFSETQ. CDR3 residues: CASSPDGANYGYTF. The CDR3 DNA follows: TGCGCCAGCAGCCCGGACGGCGCTAACTATGGCTACACCTTC. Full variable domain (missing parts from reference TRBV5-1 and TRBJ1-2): KAGVTQTPRYLIKTRGQQVTLSCSPISGHRSVSWYQQTPGQGLQFLFEYFSETQRNKGNFPGRFSGRQFSNSRSEMNVSTLELGDSALYLCASSPDGANYGYTFGSGTRLTVV.

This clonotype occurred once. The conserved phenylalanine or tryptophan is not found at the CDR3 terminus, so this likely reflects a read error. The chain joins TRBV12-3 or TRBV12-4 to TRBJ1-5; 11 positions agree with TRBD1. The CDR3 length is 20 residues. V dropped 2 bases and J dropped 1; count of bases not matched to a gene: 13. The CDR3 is CASSLKSQGWDRGSNQPQHL. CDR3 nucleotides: TGTGCCAGCAGTTTAAAAAGTCAAGGTTGGGACAGGGGGAGCAATCAGCCCCAGCATCTT.

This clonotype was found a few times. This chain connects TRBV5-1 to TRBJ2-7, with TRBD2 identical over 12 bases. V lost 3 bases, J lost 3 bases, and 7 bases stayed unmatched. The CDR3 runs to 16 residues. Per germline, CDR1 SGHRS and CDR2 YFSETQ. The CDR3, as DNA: TGCGCCAGCAGCTGGCAGACTAGCGGGAGAAACTACGAGCAGTACTTC. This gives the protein CASSWQTSGRNYEQYF.

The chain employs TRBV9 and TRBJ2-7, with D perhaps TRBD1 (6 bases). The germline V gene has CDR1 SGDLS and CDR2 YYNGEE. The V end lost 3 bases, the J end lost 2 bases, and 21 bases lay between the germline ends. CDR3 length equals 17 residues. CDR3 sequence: CASSAEGAQGSPYEQYF. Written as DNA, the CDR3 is TGTGCCAGCAGCGCAGAAGGGGCACAGGGTTCGCCCTACGAGCAGTACTTC.

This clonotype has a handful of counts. The CDR3: CATSRDQDSQETQYF. The CDR3 DNA follows: TGTGCCACCAGCAGAGATCAGGACAGCCAAGAGACCCAGTACTTC. The chain carries TRBV15 and TRBJ2-5, with D possibly matching TRBD1 (6 bases). CDR1 is LNHNV and CDR2 is YYDKDF in the germline V gene (reference sequence). V lost 0 bases, J lost 1 base, and 9 bases lay in between. The CDR3 totals 15 residues.

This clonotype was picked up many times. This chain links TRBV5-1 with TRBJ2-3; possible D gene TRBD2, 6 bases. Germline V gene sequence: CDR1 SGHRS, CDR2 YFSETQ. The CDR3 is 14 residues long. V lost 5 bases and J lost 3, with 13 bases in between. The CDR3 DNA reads TGCGCCAGCAGGATACGGGGGAGAACAGATACGCAGTATTTT. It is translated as CASRIRGRTDTQYF. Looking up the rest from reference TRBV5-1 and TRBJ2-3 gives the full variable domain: KAGVTQTPRYLIKTRGQQVTLSCSPISGHRSVSWYQQTPGQGLQFLFEYFSETQRNKGNFPGRFSGRQFSNSRSEMNVSTLELGDSALYLCASRIRGRTDTQYFGPGTRLTVL.

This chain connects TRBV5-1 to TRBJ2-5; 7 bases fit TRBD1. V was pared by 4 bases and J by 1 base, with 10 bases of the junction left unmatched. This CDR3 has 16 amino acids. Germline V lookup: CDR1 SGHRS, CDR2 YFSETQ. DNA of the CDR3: TGCGCCAGCAGCAGGGGACAGATCTTGACCCAAGAGACCCAGTACTTC. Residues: CASSRGQILTQETQYF.

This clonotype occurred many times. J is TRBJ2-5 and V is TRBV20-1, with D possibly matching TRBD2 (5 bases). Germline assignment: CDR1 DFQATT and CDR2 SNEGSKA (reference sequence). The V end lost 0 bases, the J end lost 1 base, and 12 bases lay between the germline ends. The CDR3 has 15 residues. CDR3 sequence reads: CSAREGRRTQETQYF. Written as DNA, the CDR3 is TGCAGTGCTAGAGAGGGAAGGAGGACCCAAGAGACCCAGTACTTC.

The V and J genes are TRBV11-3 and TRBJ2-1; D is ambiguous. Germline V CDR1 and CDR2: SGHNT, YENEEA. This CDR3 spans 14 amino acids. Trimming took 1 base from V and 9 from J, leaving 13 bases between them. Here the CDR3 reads CASSLAFVSPEQFF. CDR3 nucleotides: TGTGCCAGCAGCTTAGCCTTTGTATCGCCTGAGCAGTTCTTC.

CDR3 protein: CASSAHRGDTEAFF. In DNA form, the CDR3 reads TGCGCCAGCAGCGCACACAGGGGGGACACTGAAGCTTTCTTT. The chain couples TRBV5-1 to TRBJ1-1; TRBD1 agrees at 8 bases. The length of the CDR3 is 14 residues. Trimming at V came to 4 bases and at J to 3 bases, leaving 5 bases not matched to a gene. Per germline, CDR1 SGHRS and CDR2 YFSETQ.

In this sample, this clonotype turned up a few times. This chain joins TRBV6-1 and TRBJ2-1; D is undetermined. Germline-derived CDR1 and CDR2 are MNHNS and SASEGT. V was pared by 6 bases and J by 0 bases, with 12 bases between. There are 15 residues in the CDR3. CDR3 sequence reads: CASRPLAHSYNEQFF. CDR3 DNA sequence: TGTGCCAGCAGGCCACTGGCCCACTCCTACAATGAGCAGTTCTTC.

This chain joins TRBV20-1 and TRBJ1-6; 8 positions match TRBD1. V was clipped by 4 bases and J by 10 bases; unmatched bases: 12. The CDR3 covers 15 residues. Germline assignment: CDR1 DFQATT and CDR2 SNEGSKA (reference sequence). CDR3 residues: CSAKSWTGNRSPLHF. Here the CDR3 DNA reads TGCAGTGCTAAGAGCTGGACAGGGAATAGATCACCCCTCCACTTT.

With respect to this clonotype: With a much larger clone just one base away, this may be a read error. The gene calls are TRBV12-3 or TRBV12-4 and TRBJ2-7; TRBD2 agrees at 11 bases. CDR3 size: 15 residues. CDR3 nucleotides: TGTGTCAGCAGTTTTAGACTAGCGGGGTCCTACGAGCAGTACTTC. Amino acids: CVSSFRLAGSYEQYF.

CDR3 DNA sequence: TGTGCCAGCAGACCACCGGGACAATCGTCGGGGGCCAAAAACATTCAGTACTTC. This encodes CASRPPGQSSGAKNIQYF. The chain employs TRBV12-3 or TRBV12-4 and TRBJ2-4; the D gene is possibly TRBD1 (6 bases). The CDR3 contains 18 residues. Trimming stripped 6 bases from V and 1 base from J, with 22 bases between.

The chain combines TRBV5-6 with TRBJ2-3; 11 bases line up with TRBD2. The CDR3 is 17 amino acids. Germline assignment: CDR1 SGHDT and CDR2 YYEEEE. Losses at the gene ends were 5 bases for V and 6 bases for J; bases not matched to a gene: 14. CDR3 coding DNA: TGTGCCAGCAGTTTAAAACCCTGGACTAGCGGGTTGGATACGCAGTATTTT. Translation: CASSLKPWTSGLDTQYF.

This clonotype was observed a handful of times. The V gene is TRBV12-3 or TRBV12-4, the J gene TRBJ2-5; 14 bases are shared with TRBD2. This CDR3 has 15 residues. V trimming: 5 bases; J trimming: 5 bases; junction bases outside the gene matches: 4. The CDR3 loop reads CASSMTSGRGETQYF. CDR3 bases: TGTGCCAGCAGTATGACTAGCGGGAGGGGGGAGACCCAGTACTTC.